This TCR beta chain appears in the sequencing data of a study of OX40 agonist ivuxolimab in advanced cancers. Study-level findings and limits: Among the least clonally expanded were partial responders at 0.1-3.0 mg/kg. Averaging showed that CD8+ T cells had more expanded clones than CD4+ did. No antigen was identified for the clonally expanded peripheral T cells.

About this clone: Antigen specificity is unknown.

The CDR3 is 14 amino acids. CDR1 is SEHNR, CDR2 FQNEAQ, per germline (reference sequence). V lost 1 base and J lost 1, with 7 bases in between. The table came from immunoSEQ multiplex PCR; TCRdb's copy has only in-frame clones and leaves some out. The sample contains 100,000 or so clones, 86% of which appear only once. The source was CD4+ or CD8+ T cells sorted from blood, collected in a trial of the OX40 agonist ivuxolimab. The chain couples TRBV7-9 to TRBJ1-1; D is unresolved. The receptor was isolated from an adult with an advanced solid tumor such as melanoma, head and neck, liver or kidney cancer. CDR3 residues: CASSLERQNTEAFF. DNA of the CDR3: TGTGCCAGCAGCTTAGAACGACAGAACACTGAAGCTTTCTTT.